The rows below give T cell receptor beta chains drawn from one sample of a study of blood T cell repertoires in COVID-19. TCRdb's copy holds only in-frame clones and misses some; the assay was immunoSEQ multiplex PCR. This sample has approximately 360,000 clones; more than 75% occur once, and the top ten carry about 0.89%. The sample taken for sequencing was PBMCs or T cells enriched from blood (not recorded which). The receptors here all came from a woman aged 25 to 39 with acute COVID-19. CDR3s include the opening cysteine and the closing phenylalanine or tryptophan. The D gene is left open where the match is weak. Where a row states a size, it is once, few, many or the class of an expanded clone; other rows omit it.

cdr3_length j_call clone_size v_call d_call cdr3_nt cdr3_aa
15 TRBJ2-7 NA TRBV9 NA TGTGCCAGCAGCGTAGGGGCTGACCTGGGCTACGAGCAGTACTTC CASSVGADLGYEQYF
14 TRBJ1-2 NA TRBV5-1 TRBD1 TGCGCCAGCAGCTGGGCGGGACAGGGCCATGGCTACACCTTC CASSWAGQGHGYTF
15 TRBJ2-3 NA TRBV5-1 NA TGCGCCAGCAGCTTGGGTCGGGGAAGCACAGATACGCAGTATTTT CASSLGRGSTDTQYF
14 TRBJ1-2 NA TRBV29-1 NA TGCAGCGTCCCCGTGGGGGGGCAGGGCTATGGCTACACCTTC CSVPVGGQGYGYTF
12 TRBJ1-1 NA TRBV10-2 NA TGCGCCCTCCGGGACATTGGCACTGAAGCTTTCTTT CALRDIGTEAFF
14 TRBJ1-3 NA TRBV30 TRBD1 TGTGCCTGGAGTGGATGGACAGGGGGAGGGACCATATATTTT CAWSGWTGGGTIYF
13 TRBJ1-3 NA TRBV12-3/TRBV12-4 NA TGTGCCAGCAGTTTATGGCAGGGCAACACCATATATTTT CASSLWQGNTIYF
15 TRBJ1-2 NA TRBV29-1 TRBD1 TGCAGCGTTGGAGACACCAGGGGGCGCGGCTATGGCTACACCTTC CSVGDTRGRGYGYTF
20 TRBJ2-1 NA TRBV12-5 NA TGTGCTAGTGGTTTGGTACAAGGTGACGGGTTCATGTGGGTCTACAATGAGCAGTTCTTC CASGLVQGDGFMWVYNEQFF
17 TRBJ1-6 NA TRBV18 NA TGTGCCAGCTCACCACCTCAGTTGGGCTTGGGAGTTTCACCCCTCCACTTT CASSPPQLGLGVSPLHF
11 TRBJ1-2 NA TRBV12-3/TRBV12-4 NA TGTGCCAGCAGTTGGGGAGGTGGCTACACCTTC CASSWGGGYTF
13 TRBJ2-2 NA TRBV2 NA TGTGCCAGCATGAGAGAGACAGACAGGGAGCTGTTTTTT CASMRETDRELFF
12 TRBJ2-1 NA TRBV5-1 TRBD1 TGCGCCAGCAGCATGACAGGGGTTGAGCAGTTCTTC CASSMTGVEQFF
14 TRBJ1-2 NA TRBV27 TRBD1 TGTGCCAGCAGTCGACAGGGCCCCCCCTATGGCTACACCTTC CASSRQGPPYGYTF
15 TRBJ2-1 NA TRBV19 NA TGTGCCAGTAGTATAGCGGGGGGCGCCTTGAATGAGCAGTTCTTC CASSIAGGALNEQFF
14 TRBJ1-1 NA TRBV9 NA TGTGCCAGCAGCGTAGAAATCAGGGCCACTGAAGCTTTCTTT CASSVEIRATEAFF
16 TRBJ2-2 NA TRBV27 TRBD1 TGTGCCAGCAGTGTAAGGACAGGGCTGCACACCGGGGAGCTGTTTTTT CASSVRTGLHTGELFF
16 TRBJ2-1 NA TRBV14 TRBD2 TGTGCCAGCAGCCTTCACATAGCGGGGGTTTACAATGAGCAGTTCTTC CASSLHIAGVYNEQFF
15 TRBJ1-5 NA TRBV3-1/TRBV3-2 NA TGTGCCAGCAGCCAGGCCGGGACTAGGCATCAGCCCCAGCATTTT CASSQAGTRHQPQHF
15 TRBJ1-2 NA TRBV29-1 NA TGCAGCGTTGAAGGACTAGGGGCCGCTAACTATGGCTACACCTTC CSVEGLGAANYGYTF
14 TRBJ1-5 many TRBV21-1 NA TGTGCCAGCAGCTCACAGGGAATACATCAGCCCCAGCATTTT CASSSQGIHQPQHF
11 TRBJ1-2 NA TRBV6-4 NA TGTGCCAGCAATCTCAGCTATGGCTACACCTTC CASNLSYGYTF
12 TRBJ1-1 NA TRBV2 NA TGTGCCAGCAGCCCCCAGAACACTGAAGCTTTCTTT CASSPQNTEAFF
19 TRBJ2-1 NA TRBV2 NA TGTGCCAGCAGTGAAGCGCTTCTTGGGAGGCAAGGCTCCTACAATGAGCAGTTCTTC CASSEALLGRQGSYNEQFF
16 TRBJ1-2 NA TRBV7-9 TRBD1 TGTGCCAGCAGCTTACACGGGACAGGGGGAAACTATGGCTACACCTTC CASSLHGTGGNYGYTF
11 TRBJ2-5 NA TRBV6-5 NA TGTGCCAGCAGTACCGCGGAGACCCAGTACTTC CASSTAETQYF
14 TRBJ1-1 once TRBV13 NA TGTGCCAGCAGCTTAGTTGCAGAGAACACTGAAGCTTTCTTT CASSLVAENTEAFF
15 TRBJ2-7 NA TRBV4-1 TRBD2 TGCGCCAGCAGCGTAAGCGGGGGGATGACCTACGAGCAGTACTTC CASSVSGGMTYEQYF
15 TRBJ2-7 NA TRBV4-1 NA TGCGCCAGCAGCCAAGCGAGGGGGACAACCTACGAGCAGTACTTC CASSQARGTTYEQYF
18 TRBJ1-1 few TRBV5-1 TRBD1 TGCGCCAGCAGCTCTCCTGAGGACAGGGGGGTTATGAACACTGAAGCTTTCTTT CASSSPEDRGVMNTEAFF
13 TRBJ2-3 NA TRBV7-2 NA TGTGCCAGCAGCCCTTCTAGCACAGATACGCAGTATTTT CASSPSSTDTQYF
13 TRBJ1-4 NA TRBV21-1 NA TGTGCCAGCAGCAAGACGGACAGGGCAAAACTGTTTTTT CASSKTDRAKLFF
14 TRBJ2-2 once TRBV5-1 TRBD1 TGCGCCAGCAGCGGAACAGGGGGCTCCGGGGAGCTGTTTTTT CASSGTGGSGELFF
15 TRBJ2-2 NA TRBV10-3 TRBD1 TGTGCCATCAGTGACCGACAGGGGGAAACCGGGGAGCTGTTTTTT CAISDRQGETGELFF
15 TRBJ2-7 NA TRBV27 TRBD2 TGTGCCAGCAGGATAACGGGACTAGCGATCTACGAGCAGTACTTC CASRITGLAIYEQYF
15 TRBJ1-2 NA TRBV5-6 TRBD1 TGTGCCAGCAGCTTGGGTTTGGGACAGGGGTATGGCTACACCTTC CASSLGLGQGYGYTF
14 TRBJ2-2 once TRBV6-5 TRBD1 TGTGCCAGCCATGGACAGGGTGGAGCCGGGGAGCTGTTTTTT CASHGQGGAGELFF
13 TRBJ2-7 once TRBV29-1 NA TGCAGCGTTGAGGAAGGGGCCCCCTACGAGCAGTACTTC CSVEEGAPYEQYF
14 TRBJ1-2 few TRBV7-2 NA TGTGCCAGCAGCTTAGCGGCAGAAAACTATGGCTACACCTTC CASSLAAENYGYTF
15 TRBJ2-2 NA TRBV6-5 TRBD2 TGTGCCAGCAGTTTAGCGGGGGGAAACACCGGGGAGCTGTTTTTT CASSLAGGNTGELFF
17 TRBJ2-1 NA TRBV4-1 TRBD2 TGCGCCAGCAGCCAAGTATTCCTAGCGGGGGGAGGGGATGAGCAGTTCTTC CASSQVFLAGGGDEQFF
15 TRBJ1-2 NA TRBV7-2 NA TGTGCCAGCAGCCAACCGGGGAAGGCCTCCTATGGCTACACCTTC CASSQPGKASYGYTF
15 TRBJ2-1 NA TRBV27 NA TGTGCCAGCAGTTTTTCAGGGGGGACCTACAATGAGCAGTTCTTC CASSFSGGTYNEQFF
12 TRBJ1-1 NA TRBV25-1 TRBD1 TGTGCCTCCAGACAGGGGAACACTGAAGCTTTCTTT CASRQGNTEAFF
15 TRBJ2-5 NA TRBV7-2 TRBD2 TGTGCCAGCAGCTTACGTAGCGGGGAGTGGGAGACCCAGTACTTC CASSLRSGEWETQYF
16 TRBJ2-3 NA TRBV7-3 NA TGTGCCAGCAGCTTAAGTCCCCGGGGGAGCACAGATACGCAGTATTTT CASSLSPRGSTDTQYF
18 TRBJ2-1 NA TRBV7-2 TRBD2 TGTGCCAGCAGCTCCGGGACTAGCGGGGGGATTATTTACAATGAGCAGTTCTTC CASSSGTSGGIIYNEQFF
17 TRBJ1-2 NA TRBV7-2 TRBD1 TGTGCCAGCAGCTTAAGCGGACGGGACAGGGTTGGCTATGGCTACACCTTC CASSLSGRDRVGYGYTF
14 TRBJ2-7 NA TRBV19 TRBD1 TGTGCCAGTAGTATCACAGGGGGGTGGTACGAGCAGTACTTC CASSITGGWYEQYF
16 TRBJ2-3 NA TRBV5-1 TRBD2 TGCGCCAGCAGCTTGGGGTCTAGCGGGGGGAAAGATACGCAGTATTTT CASSLGSSGGKDTQYF
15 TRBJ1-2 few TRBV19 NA TGTGCCAGTAGTATATGGCCCAGGGAGGGCTATGGCTACACCTTC CASSIWPREGYGYTF
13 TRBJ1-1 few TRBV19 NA TGTGCCAGCAGCGCGCAGTCGCGATCTTGGGCTTTCTTT CASSAQSRSWAFF
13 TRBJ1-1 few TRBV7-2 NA TGTGCCAGCAGCTTAGTACAGAACACTGAAGCTTTCTTT CASSLVQNTEAFF
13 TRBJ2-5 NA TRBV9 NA TGTGCCAGCAGCGTAGACGGGTCGGAGACCCAGTACTTC CASSVDGSETQYF
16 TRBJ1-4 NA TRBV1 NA TGCACCAGCAGCCAGGGACAGTCTAATTGGGATGAAAAACTGTTTTTT CTSSQGQSNWDEKLFF
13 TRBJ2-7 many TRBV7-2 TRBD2 TGTGCCAGCAGCAGCGGGGTTTCGAGCGAGCAGTACTTC CASSSGVSSEQYF
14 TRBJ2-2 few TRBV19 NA TGTGCCAGTAGTTGGGACTGGACCACCGGGGAGCTGTTTTTT CASSWDWTTGELFF